The entry that follows covers one T cell receptor (beta chain) sequence. This entry comes from a study of TIL therapy for anti-PD-1-resistant metastatic lung cancer. This was the immunoSEQ v3 assay. Sequencing used immunoSEQ multiplex PCR; TCRdb keeps in-frame clones, though not all of them. The sample lists 16,000 or so clones, under 80% occurring once. The time point denotes: pre-treatment sample, taken before nivolumab and TIL therapy. CDR1 is WNHNN and CDR2 is SYGVQD in the germline V gene (reference sequence). The CDR3 has 15 residues. The V and J ends lost 0 bases and 6 bases, in that order; junction bases with no gene match: 5.

J is TRBJ1-1 and V is TRBV10-1; 9 nucleotides match TRBD1. The specimen comprised blood, sampled at baseline. The TCR comes from a person between 25 and 79 years old with non-small cell lung cancer. CDR3 nucleotide sequence: TGCGCCAGCAGTGAGTCGGGACAGGGTAGCGCTGAAGCTTTCTTT. Translation: CASSESGQGSAEAFF.